This T cell receptor beta chain was identified in a study of T-cell reconstitution after alpha-beta-depleted transplantation in children (dated by TCRdb to 2016 to 2017). General notes on the study: Using TCR repertoire profiling, the study quantitatively followed how T-cell immune reconstitution unfolded in children after TCRalphabeta/CD19-depleted allogeneic hematopoietic cell transplantation.

Libraries were constructed by PCR. Sequencing took place on an Illumina HiSeq 2500. To normalize quantification of the TCRbeta repertoire, the TCR libraries were built with molecular barcoding that relied on unique molecular identifiers. Through fastp at Q25 and MiXCR, TCRdb rebuilt clones from the public reads, retaining in-frame beta chains. Every CDR3 protein is listed once, alongside the most common genes and DNA of its rows. The sample records hundreds of thousands of distinct CDR3 sequences, approximately 7.3% of which are singletons. Of the sample, 9.1% is held by the ten largest clones. The paper as a whole reports these results and caveats: About two months after transplant, the apparently early recovery of alphabetaT-cell counts reportedly depended on just several hundred clones that had expanded rapidly and came from non-depleted graft cells. The high TCRbeta diversity at day 60 in some patients was ascribed to recipient T cells and intrathymic progenitors that had survived conditioning. Over subsequent months, a decline in hyperexpanded clone frequencies was noted, and after one year, T-cell counts and TCRbeta diversity were mostly ascribed to newly produced T cells.

Reading the label with the study, this specimen's treatment or condition is: allogeneic hematopoietic cell transplantation with graft depleted of TCRalphabeta T cells and CD19 B cells. The transplant recipients were children given TCRalphabeta/CD19-depleted allogeneic hematopoietic cell grafts. Trimming removed 1 base from V and 5 bases from J; the gene matches leave 6 bases unexplained. CDR1 and CDR2 are read off the germline V gene (reference sequence) as SEHNR and FQNEAQ. Including cysteine and phenylalanine, the CDR3 has 15 amino acids. Just CDR3 DNA is preserved here, 45 bases in frame from base 1. Concerning this clonotype: What antigen it recognizes has not been identified. No base qualities exist here, and no much larger clone lies one base off it.

The specimen was peripheral blood, collected 360 days after TCRalphabeta/CD19-depleted stem cell transplant. The sequence joins TRBV7-9 to TRBJ1-2; 8 central nucleotides agree with TRBD1. The receptor comes from a female patient aged 2-9 years who had a stem cell transplant for Fanconi anemia, so the T cells may come from the graft donor. The nucleotide sequence is TGTGCCAGCAGCTTAGGCTCAGGGGGCGATTATGGCTACACCTTC. Its translation is CASSLGSGGDYGYTF.